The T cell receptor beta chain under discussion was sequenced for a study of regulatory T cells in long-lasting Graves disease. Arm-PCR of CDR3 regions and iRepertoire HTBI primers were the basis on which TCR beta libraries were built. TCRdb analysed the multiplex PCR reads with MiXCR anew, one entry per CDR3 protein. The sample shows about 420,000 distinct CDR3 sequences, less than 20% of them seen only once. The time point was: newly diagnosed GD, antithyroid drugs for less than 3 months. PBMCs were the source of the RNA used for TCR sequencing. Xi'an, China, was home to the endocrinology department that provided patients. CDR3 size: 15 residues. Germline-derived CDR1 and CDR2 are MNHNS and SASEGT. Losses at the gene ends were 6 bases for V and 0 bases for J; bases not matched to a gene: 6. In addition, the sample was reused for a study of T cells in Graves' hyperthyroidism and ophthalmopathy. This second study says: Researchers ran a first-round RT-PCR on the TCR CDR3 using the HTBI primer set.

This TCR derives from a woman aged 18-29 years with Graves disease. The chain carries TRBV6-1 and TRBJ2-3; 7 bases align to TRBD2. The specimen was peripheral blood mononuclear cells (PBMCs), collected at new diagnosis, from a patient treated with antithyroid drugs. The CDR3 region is CASSSEAGSTDTQYF. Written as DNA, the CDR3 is TGTGCCAGCAGCTCCGAAGCGGGAAGCACAGATACGCAGTATTTT.